This T cell receptor beta chain was sequenced in a study of cytomegalovirus exposure and HLA in healthy donors. Study as a whole: A later analysis reported the same platform for the 100 to 150 validation repertoires and the 650 to 750 first-cohort repertoires. The study's findings and limits: High specificity and sensitivity for cytomegalovirus status were reported for the classifier. The study put some 160 TCR beta chains on its list as cytomegalovirus-associated. Through in vitro validation, three CMV-associated chains were shown to be specific for CMV antigens.

Clones were sequenced by immunoSEQ multiplex PCR, and TCRdb holds only the in-frame ones, with some missing. The sample has roughly 350,000 clones; just over 85% are singletons. The sample holds one count of this clone. Its antigen remains unknown. The TCR comes from a woman aged 18-30 years in good health and CMV-seronegative. Sequencing was carried out using PBMCs.

The CDR3 region is CASSADRGSYEQYF. The CDR3 DNA reads as TGTGCCAGCAGCGCCGACAGGGGAAGCTACGAGCAGTACTTC. This chain joins TRBV11-3 and TRBJ2-7; TRBD1 matches 8 bases. V dropped 5 bases and J dropped 3; count of bases not matched to a gene: 6. Per germline, CDR1 SGHNT and CDR2 YENEEA. This CDR3 region has 14 residues.